The source of this T cell receptor beta chain is a study of T cell changes during pregnancy in multiple sclerosis. Trimming shortened V by 2 bases and J by 2 bases, and 7 bases separated the two germline ends. Germline V gene data show CDR1 as SGHVS and CDR2 as FQNEAQ. The CDR3 spans 13 residues. Produced via immunoSEQ multiplex PCR; TCRdb's table is partial and in-frame only. Of more than 50,000 clones in the sample, over 85% are singletons; the top ten hold approximately 3%. The receptor comes from a female donor in good health, enrolled as a control in a pregnancy study. The chain combines TRBV7-8 with TRBJ2-7; D ambiguous. The specimen was peripheral blood, collected in the first trimester of pregnancy. The CDR3 DNA is TGTGCCAGCAGCTTACTAAAACCCTACGAGCAGTACTTC. It encodes CASSLLKPYEQYF.